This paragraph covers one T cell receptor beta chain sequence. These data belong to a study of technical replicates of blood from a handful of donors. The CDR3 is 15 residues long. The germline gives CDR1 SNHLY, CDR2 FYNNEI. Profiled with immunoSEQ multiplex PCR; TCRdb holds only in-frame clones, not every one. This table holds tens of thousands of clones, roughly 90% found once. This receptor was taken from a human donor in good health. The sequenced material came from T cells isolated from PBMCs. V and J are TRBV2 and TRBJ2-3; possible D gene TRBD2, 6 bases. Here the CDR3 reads CAGTARASGTDTQYF. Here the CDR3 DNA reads TGTGCGGGAACCGCCAGAGCTAGCGGCACAGATACGCAGTATTTT.